This TCR beta chain stems from a study of cytomegalovirus exposure and HLA in healthy donors. The CDR3 length is 13 residues. The germline gives CDR1 LNHNV, CDR2 YYDKDF (reference sequence). The V and J ends lost 3 bases and 7 bases respectively, with 12 bases between them. 13 Jbeta primers and 60 Vbeta primers were used for the PCR. TCRdb's table, derived via immunoSEQ multiplex PCR, lists solely in-frame clones and lacks some. The sample lists 100,000 to 150,000 clones, about two thirds occurring once. About this clone: Its antigen is not identified.

General study results and limits: Analysis was performed later, and it showed HLA-associated TCR beta chains to be more clonally expanded than equally common others. Later genetic work tied a missense DCLRE1C variant to beta-chain V and J trimming. Later analysis identified about 17,000 TCR beta sequences associated with HLA alleles, using a false discovery rate threshold of 0.05.

The rearrangement links TRBV15 to TRBJ2-5, with TRBD2 as a possible D gene (5 bases). This receptor was taken from a man between 60 and 75 years old in good health and CMV-seropositive. Material: PBMCs. In nucleotides, the CDR3 is TGTGCCACCAGCAGCGAGTCCGGGGTGACCCAGTACTTC. It is translated as CATSSESGVTQYF.